Below, 3 T cell receptor beta chains from the same sample are listed, as sequenced in a study of shared clonotypes between healthy human individuals (dated by TCRdb to between 2020 and 2021). To prepare the library, the immunoSEQ multiplex PCR assay was applied. The clones in this table, taken by TCRdb from immuneACCESS, are in-frame only. Not every clone is retained; where verified, under half of the shortfall comes from an unresolved V gene, and the cause of the rest is unknown. For this sample there are under 550,000 clones; 90% to 97% appear just once. Jointly, the top ten make up 0.06% of the sample. The sample consisted of naive CD4+ T cells sorted from blood. Read against the paper, the sample's cell subset or site label means: CD45RA+ positively selected. All receptors come from a woman in her thirties in good health.

The J gene is TRBJ2-1, the V gene TRBV7-9; D remains ambiguous. Germline CDR1 is SEHNR and CDR2 is FQNEAQ (reference sequence). V lost 5 bases and J lost 2, with 10 bases in between. The CDR3 is 14 residues long. The CDR3 DNA reads TGTGCCAGCAGCCGTAGTAGCCCCTACAATGAGCAGTTCTTC. Protein: CASSRSSPYNEQFF.

The V and J genes are TRBV10-3 and TRBJ2-4, with no clear D. V dropped 4 bases and J dropped 5 bases, with 12 bases sitting between them. Germline values: CDR1 ENHRY, CDR2 SYGVKD. The CDR3 extends over 14 amino acids. Here the CDR3 reads CAISGPPSENIQYF. The CDR3 nucleotides are TGTGCCATCAGTGGTCCTCCCTCCGAAAACATTCAGTACTTC.

The V and J genes are TRBV4-1 and TRBJ2-6; D unclear. The CDR3 runs 15 residues. Trimming removed 4 bases from V and 0 bases from J, with 7 bases in between. Germline V CDR1 and CDR2: MGHRA, YSYEKL. CDR3 protein: CASSLGFSGANVLTF. The DNA of the CDR3 is TGCGCCAGCAGCCTGGGCTTCTCTGGGGCCAACGTCCTGACTTTC.